This T cell receptor beta chain is from a study of T-cell reconstitution after alpha-beta-depleted transplantation in children. Notes on this clonotype: Its antigen is currently unknown.

Study-level findings and limits: As was reported, about two months after transplant, alpha-beta T cells came from several hundred expanded graft clones.

For TCRbeta, the library was prepared with unique molecular identifiers. TCRdb recomputed calls from the PCR reads with MiXCR, one row per CDR3 protein. The data contain around 250,000 distinct CDR3 sequences, approximately 8% of them seen just once; the ten biggest clones take up 5% to 8%. The CDR3 totals 14 residues. Trimming removed 6 bases at V and 3 bases at J, with 16 bases between. Per germline, CDR1 DFQATT and CDR2 SNEGSKA (reference sequence). This clonotype was obtained from a male patient under 18 who had a stem cell transplant for acute lymphoblastic leukemia, so the T cells may come from the graft donor. Sequenced here: PBMCs, mostly from graft donor cells, sampled 180 days after TCRalphabeta/CD19-depleted stem cell transplant. The chain recombines TRBV20-1 with TRBJ2-3; no reliable D call. The CDR3 coding sequence is TGCAGTGCCCTAGGCTCTCCCTTAACAGATACGCAGTATTTT. It translates to CSALGSPLTDTQYF.